This TCR beta chain was observed in a study of regulatory T cells in long-lasting Graves disease. With iRepertoire HTBI primers and Arm-PCR of CDR3 regions, TCR beta libraries were built. TCRdb reanalysed the multiplex PCR reads using MiXCR and keeps one entry per CDR3 protein. In the table there are hundreds of thousands of distinct CDR3 sequences, 13% of which are singletons. This sample's time point: newly diagnosed GD, antithyroid drugs for less than 3 months. Extracted PBMC RNA gave rise to the TCR library. The CDR3 is 13 residues long. The germline V gene has CDR1 SGHRS and CDR2 YFSETQ. Trimming removed 4 bases at V and 0 bases at J, with 6 bases between. This clonotype has a count of ten or more. Another study also made use of these data, one on T cells in Graves' hyperthyroidism and ophthalmopathy.

The sequence was obtained from a man between 25 and 39 years old with Graves disease. The material sequenced was peripheral blood mononuclear cells (PBMCs), taken at new diagnosis, from a patient treated with antithyroid drugs. The chain employs TRBV5-1 and TRBJ2-3; D gene ambiguous. CDR3 region: CASSATSTDTQYF. CDR3 sequence (DNA): TGCGCCAGCAGCGCCACTAGCACAGATACGCAGTATTTT.